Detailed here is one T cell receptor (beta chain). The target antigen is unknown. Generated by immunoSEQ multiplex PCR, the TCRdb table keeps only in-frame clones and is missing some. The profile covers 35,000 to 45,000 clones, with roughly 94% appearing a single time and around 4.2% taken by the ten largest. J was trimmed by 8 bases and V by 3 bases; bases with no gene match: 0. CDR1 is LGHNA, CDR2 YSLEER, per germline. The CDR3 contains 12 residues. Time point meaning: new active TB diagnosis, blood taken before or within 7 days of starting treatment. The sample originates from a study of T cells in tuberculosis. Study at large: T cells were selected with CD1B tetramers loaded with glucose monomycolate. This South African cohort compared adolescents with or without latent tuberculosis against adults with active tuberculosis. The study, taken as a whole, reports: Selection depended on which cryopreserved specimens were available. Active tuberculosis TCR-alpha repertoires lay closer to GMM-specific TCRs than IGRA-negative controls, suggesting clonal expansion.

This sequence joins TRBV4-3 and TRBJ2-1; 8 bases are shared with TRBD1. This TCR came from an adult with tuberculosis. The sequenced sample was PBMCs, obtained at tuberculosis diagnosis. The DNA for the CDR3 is TGCGCCAGCAGCCAGACAGGGGATGAGCAGTTCTTC. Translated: CASSQTGDEQFF.